These T cell receptor beta chains were read from a single sample in a study of identical twins. TCRdb redid the calling of the 5' RACE reads with MiXCR, one entry per CDR3 protein. Among about 890,000 distinct CDR3 sequences listed, about 12% were seen once. These same data were also listed under a study on yellow fever vaccine responses in identical twins.

The sample comprised PBMCs. All receptors come from a woman aged 18-30 years in good health. CDR3s include the opening cysteine and the closing phenylalanine or tryptophan. The D gene is left open where the match is weak. Only some rows state a clone size, as once, few, many or a class for expanded clones.

CDR3 protein: CSVVGTSGATYNEQFF
CDR3 DNA: TGCAGCGTTGTTGGGACTAGCGGAGCCACCTACAATGAGCAGTTCTTC
J gene: TRBJ2-1
D gene: TRBD2
CDR3 length: 16
V gene: TRBV29-1
clone size: few

CDR3 protein: CSALPTSGKTDTQYF
CDR3 DNA: TGCAGTGCCCTCCCGACTAGCGGGAAAACAGATACGCAGTATTTT
J gene: TRBJ2-3
D gene: TRBD2
CDR3 length: 15
V gene: TRBV20-1
clone size: .

CDR3 protein: CASSQGSRGGTGELFF
CDR3 DNA: TGCGCCAGCAGCCAAGGTTCCAGGGGCGGTACCGGGGAGCTGTTTTTT
J gene: TRBJ2-2
D gene: .
CDR3 length: 16
V gene: TRBV4-1
clone size: .

CDR3 protein: CASSDTLGGANVLTF
CDR3 DNA: TGTGCCAGCAGTGACACCCTGGGTGGGGCCAACGTCCTGACTTTC
J gene: TRBJ2-6
D gene: .
CDR3 length: 15
V gene: TRBV6-1
clone size: few

CDR3 protein: CATSRDRLAGGSYEQYF
CDR3 DNA: TGTGCCACCAGCAGAGATCGACTAGCGGGAGGTTCCTACGAGCAGTACTTC
J gene: TRBJ2-7
D gene: TRBD2
CDR3 length: 17
V gene: TRBV15
clone size: few

CDR3 protein: CSARDLQGGETQYF
CDR3 DNA: TGCAGTGCTAGAGATCTGCAGGGGGGGGAGACCCAGTACTTC
J gene: TRBJ2-5
D gene: .
CDR3 length: 14
V gene: TRBV20-1
clone size: many

CDR3 protein: CASTEGDQGTDTQYF
CDR3 DNA: TGTGCCAGCACCGAGGGGGATCAAGGTACAGATACGCAGTATTTT
J gene: TRBJ2-3
D gene: .
CDR3 length: 15
V gene: TRBV12-3/TRBV12-4
clone size: .

CDR3 protein: CASSSGQEVNTEAFF
CDR3 DNA: TGTGCCAGCAGCTCGGGACAGGAGGTGAACACTGAAGCTTTCTTT
J gene: TRBJ1-1
D gene: TRBD1
CDR3 length: 15
V gene: TRBV7-9
clone size: many

CDR3 protein: CSARDVGQGLRGGYTF
CDR3 DNA: TGCAGTGCTAGAGATGTTGGACAGGGCCTCCGAGGTGGCTACACCTTC
J gene: TRBJ1-2
D gene: TRBD1
CDR3 length: 16
V gene: TRBV20-1
clone size: .

CDR3 protein: CASSQGLAGGQAKNIQYF
CDR3 DNA: TGCGCCAGCAGCCAAGGGCTAGCGGGAGGTCAAGCCAAAAACATTCAGTACTTC
J gene: TRBJ2-4
D gene: TRBD2
CDR3 length: 18
V gene: TRBV4-1
clone size: .

CDR3 protein: CASSSPWRDLEAFF
CDR3 DNA: TGTGCCAGCAGCTCCCCTTGGAGGGACCTCGAAGCTTTCTTT
J gene: TRBJ1-1
D gene: .
CDR3 length: 14
V gene: TRBV7-9
clone size: .

CDR3 protein: CASSEVTGQGASLPQHF
CDR3 DNA: TGCGCCAGCAGTGAGGTAACGGGACAGGGGGCGTCTCTGCCCCAGCATTTT
J gene: TRBJ1-5
D gene: TRBD1
CDR3 length: 17
V gene: TRBV10-2
clone size: few

CDR3 protein: CASGTASGNTIYF
CDR3 DNA: TGTGCCAGCGGGACAGCATCTGGAAACACCATATATTTT
J gene: TRBJ1-3
D gene: TRBD1
CDR3 length: 13
V gene: TRBV6-6
clone size: few

CDR3 protein: CASGRQGGSNQPQHF
CDR3 DNA: TGTGCCAGCGGGAGACAGGGAGGGAGCAATCAGCCCCAGCATTTT
J gene: TRBJ1-5
D gene: TRBD1
CDR3 length: 15
V gene: TRBV28
clone size: .

CDR3 protein: CASSLVLAGERDNEQFF
CDR3 DNA: TGTGCCAGCAGCTTAGTCCTAGCGGGAGAACGCGACAATGAGCAGTTCTTC
J gene: TRBJ2-1
D gene: TRBD2
CDR3 length: 17
V gene: TRBV5-5
clone size: few

CDR3 protein: CASRLSSGEQYF
CDR3 DNA: TGTGCCAGCAGACTCTCGAGCGGCGAGCAGTACTTC
J gene: TRBJ2-7
D gene: .
CDR3 length: 12
V gene: TRBV12-3/TRBV12-4
clone size: few

CDR3 protein: CASSWSPYEQYF
CDR3 DNA: TGTGCCAGCAGTTGGTCGCCCTACGAGCAGTACTTC
J gene: TRBJ2-7
D gene: .
CDR3 length: 12
V gene: TRBV12-3/TRBV12-4
clone size: .

CDR3 protein: CASSSPGGQGIPRVTGELFF
CDR3 DNA: TGTGCCAGCAGCTCCCCAGGGGGACAGGGCATACCGAGGGTGACCGGGGAGCTGTTTTTT
J gene: TRBJ2-2
D gene: TRBD1
CDR3 length: 20
V gene: TRBV5-4
clone size: few

CDR3 protein: CATRSGRGDEQYF
CDR3 DNA: TGTGCCACCCGAAGCGGGAGAGGCGACGAGCAGTACTTC
J gene: TRBJ2-7
D gene: TRBD2
CDR3 length: 13
V gene: TRBV27
clone size: .

CDR3 protein: CASRTGASYEQYF
CDR3 DNA: TGTGCCAGCAGGACAGGAGCATCCTACGAGCAGTACTTC
J gene: TRBJ2-7
D gene: .
CDR3 length: 13
V gene: TRBV12-3/TRBV12-4
clone size: many

CDR3 protein: CASRTPGNTIYF
CDR3 DNA: TGTGCCAGCAGGACCCCCGGAAACACCATATATTTT
J gene: TRBJ1-3
D gene: .
CDR3 length: 12
V gene: TRBV2
clone size: many

CDR3 protein: CASSARDRLNYGYTF
CDR3 DNA: TGTGCCAGCAGCGCACGAGACAGGTTGAACTATGGCTACACCTTC
J gene: TRBJ1-2
D gene: .
CDR3 length: 15
V gene: TRBV3-1
clone size: .

CDR3 protein: CASSLTGRRLYEQYF
CDR3 DNA: TGTGCCAGCAGCTTAACGGGCAGGCGGCTCTACGAGCAGTACTTC
J gene: TRBJ2-7
D gene: .
CDR3 length: 15
V gene: TRBV7-3
clone size: .

CDR3 protein: CASSEYRDHNEQFF
CDR3 DNA: TGTGCCAGCAGTGAATACAGGGACCACAATGAGCAGTTCTTC
J gene: TRBJ2-1
D gene: .
CDR3 length: 14
V gene: TRBV25-1
clone size: .

CDR3 protein: CAIRGTGGDTEAFF
CDR3 DNA: TGTGCCATCAGGGGCACAGGGGGGGACACTGAAGCTTTCTTT
J gene: TRBJ1-1
D gene: TRBD1
CDR3 length: 14
V gene: TRBV10-3
clone size: .

CDR3 protein: CASSTYTGTFLYNEQFF
CDR3 DNA: TGTGCCAGCAGCACCTACACCGGGACATTTCTTTACAATGAGCAGTTCTTC
J gene: TRBJ2-1
D gene: .
CDR3 length: 17
V gene: TRBV5-6
clone size: few

CDR3 protein: CASTTYYYNEQFF
CDR3 DNA: TGTGCCAGCACCACCTATTACTACAATGAGCAGTTCTTC
J gene: TRBJ2-1
D gene: .
CDR3 length: 13
V gene: TRBV12-3/TRBV12-4
clone size: few

CDR3 protein: CASRNTPGARTGELFF
CDR3 DNA: TGTGCCAGCAGAAACACGCCGGGGGCTCGGACCGGGGAGCTGTTTTTT
J gene: TRBJ2-2
D gene: .
CDR3 length: 16
V gene: TRBV6-1
clone size: .

CDR3 protein: CASSTGQTYEQYF
CDR3 DNA: TGTGCCAGCAGTACGGGACAGACCTACGAGCAGTACTTC
J gene: TRBJ2-7
D gene: TRBD1
CDR3 length: 13
V gene: TRBV7-9
clone size: few

CDR3 protein: CASSHLEGLIRGELFF
CDR3 DNA: TGTGCCAGCAGCCACCTAGAGGGCCTCATAAGGGGGGAGCTGTTTTTT
J gene: TRBJ2-2
D gene: .
CDR3 length: 16
V gene: TRBV4-2
clone size: .

CDR3 protein: CASSLGGPGELFF
CDR3 DNA: TGTGCCAGCAGCTTGGGCGGGCCCGGGGAGCTGTTTTTT
J gene: TRBJ2-2
D gene: .
CDR3 length: 13
V gene: TRBV12-3/TRBV12-4
clone size: many

CDR3 protein: CASSQGQGTLRTEAFF
CDR3 DNA: TGCGCCAGCAGCCAGGGCCAGGGGACGCTGCGCACTGAAGCTTTCTTT
J gene: TRBJ1-1
D gene: .
CDR3 length: 16
V gene: TRBV4-1
clone size: few

CDR3 protein: CASSLTGPTEAFF
CDR3 DNA: TGTGCCAGCAGCCTTACAGGGCCCACTGAAGCTTTCTTT
J gene: TRBJ1-1
D gene: .
CDR3 length: 13
V gene: TRBV3-1
clone size: many

CDR3 protein: CASSDSGRDTQYF
CDR3 DNA: TGTGCCAGCAGCGACTCAGGGAGAGATACGCAGTATTTT
J gene: TRBJ2-3
D gene: .
CDR3 length: 13
V gene: TRBV7-9
clone size: many

CDR3 protein: CASSLEGVTGELFF
CDR3 DNA: TGTGCCAGCAGCCTGGAGGGGGTAACCGGGGAGCTGTTTTTT
J gene: TRBJ2-2
D gene: .
CDR3 length: 14
V gene: TRBV7-9
clone size: .

CDR3 protein: CASSEVGGQWGHEQYF
CDR3 DNA: TGTGCCAGCAGCGAGGTGGGGGGACAGTGGGGCCACGAGCAGTACTTC
J gene: TRBJ2-7
D gene: .
CDR3 length: 16
V gene: TRBV11-2
clone size: .

CDR3 protein: CSAILLAGGRGEQFF
CDR3 DNA: TGCAGTGCTATCCTTCTAGCGGGGGGGCGGGGTGAGCAGTTCTTC
J gene: TRBJ2-1
D gene: TRBD2
CDR3 length: 15
V gene: TRBV20-1
clone size: few

CDR3 protein: CATSGVGADTQYF
CDR3 DNA: TGTGCCACCAGTGGAGTAGGGGCAGATACGCAGTATTTT
J gene: TRBJ2-3
D gene: .
CDR3 length: 13
V gene: TRBV24-1
clone size: few

CDR3 protein: CASSPRGWEGVYNEQFF
CDR3 DNA: TGTGCCAGCAGCCCCCGTGGGTGGGAGGGTGTTTACAATGAGCAGTTCTTC
J gene: TRBJ2-1
D gene: TRBD2
CDR3 length: 17
V gene: TRBV27
clone size: few

CDR3 protein: CSARDPSISPEQFF
CDR3 DNA: TGCAGTGCTAGAGACCCCTCCATTAGTCCAGAGCAGTTCTTC
J gene: TRBJ2-1
D gene: .
CDR3 length: 14
V gene: TRBV20-1
clone size: .